This is a list of T cell receptor beta chains from one sample in a study of blood T cell repertoires in COVID-19. Clones were sequenced by immunoSEQ multiplex PCR, and TCRdb holds only the in-frame ones, with some missing. The data show 350,000 to 500,000 clones, with approximately 90% seen just once and about 1.4% held by the top ten. The sample comprised PBMCs or T cells enriched from blood (not recorded which). The receptor set was obtained from a woman aged 18-30 years who had been exposed to COVID-19. CDR3s leave out the opening cysteine and the closing phenylalanine or tryptophan. The order of the fields is V gene, J gene, CDR3 protein.

TRBV5-1	TRBJ1-3	ASSLQGVVPGNTIY
TRBV6-6	TRBJ2-7	ASSYTVTYEQY
TRBV12-2	TRBJ2-7	ASRPSTSGSCEQY
TRBV9	TRBJ1-6	ASSERQTNSPLH
TRBV7-8	TRBJ2-7	ASSTSHGGEQY
TRBV7-6	TRBJ2-3	ASSKAGTSRSTDTQY
TRBV5-4	TRBJ1-2	ASTPRQTGGHYGYT
TRBV6-1	TRBJ2-3	ASSGQPGQGTDTQY
TRBV23-1	TRBJ1-5	ASMTGEDSNQPQH
TRBV7-6	TRBJ1-1	ASSRPRDRGLLNTEAF
TRBV6-2/TRBV6-3	TRBJ2-7	ASSYGRGRGSEQY
TRBV2	TRBJ1-5	ASSVGQGAWSNQPQH
TRBV4-3	TRBJ2-7	ASSQEGDQGFPSYEQY
TRBV15	TRBJ2-7	ATSIDIFYEQY
TRBV19	TRBJ2-7	ASKSPGVMGLYEQY